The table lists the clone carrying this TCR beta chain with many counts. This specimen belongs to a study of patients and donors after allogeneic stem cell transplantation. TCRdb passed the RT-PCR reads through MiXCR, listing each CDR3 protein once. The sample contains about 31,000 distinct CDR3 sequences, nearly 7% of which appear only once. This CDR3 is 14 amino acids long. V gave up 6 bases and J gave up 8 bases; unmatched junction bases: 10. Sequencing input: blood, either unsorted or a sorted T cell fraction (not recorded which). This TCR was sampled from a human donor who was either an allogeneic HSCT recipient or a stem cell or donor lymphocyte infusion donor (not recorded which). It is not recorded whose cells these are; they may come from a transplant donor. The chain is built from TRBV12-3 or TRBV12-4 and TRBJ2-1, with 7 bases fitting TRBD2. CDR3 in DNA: TGTGCCAGCAGCCTCGGGGGGAGGCCGGATGAGCAGTTCTTC. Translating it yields CASSLGGRPDEQFF.